The 32 T cell receptor beta chains presented below share a single source sample, sequenced in a study of long-term antiretroviral therapy in people with HIV. Version v3.0 of the immunoSEQ assay was performed at survey level. Sequencing used immunoSEQ multiplex PCR; TCRdb keeps in-frame clones, though not all of them. The sample contains about 36,000 clones, 80% to 90% of which appear only once. This material consisted of unsorted PBMCs, taken 2.2 years after starting antiretroviral therapy. The receptors shown here come from a man younger than 35 with HIV.

The chain uses TRBV6-5 and TRBJ2-1; 9 bases line up with TRBD2. The CDR3 runs 15 residues. CDR1 is MNHEY and CDR2 is SVGAGI in the germline V gene. J lost 7 bases, V lost 7 bases, and 11 bases had no gene match. The CDR3, as DNA: TGTGCCAGCACTATATTAAAGCGGGGGGCAAATGAGCAGTTCTTC. Translated: CASTILKRGANEQFF.

This chain connects TRBV12-5 to TRBJ2-7; no reliable D call. CDR1 is LGHNT, CDR2 FRNRAP, per germline. The CDR3 sequence is 13 residues long. V was pared by 4 bases and J by 5 bases, with 12 bases between. Written as DNA, the CDR3 is TGTGCTAGTGGTTCGCGTGGTGGGGACGAGCAGTACTTC. Translated: CASGSRGGDEQYF.

CDR3 sequence (DNA): TGTGCCAGCAGCCTCCTGGGTGGGGACGACGAGCAGTACTTC. Translated: CASSLLGGDDEQYF. The J gene is TRBJ2-7, the V gene TRBV7-6; D is possibly TRBD1 or TRBD2 (5 bases each). The CDR3 is 14 residues long. Germline V gene data show CDR1 as SGHVS and CDR2 as FNYEAQ. V gave up 5 bases and J gave up 5 bases, with 16 bases separating them.

The chain uses TRBV9 and TRBJ2-7; 9 bases are a match to TRBD1. V shed 0 bases and J 6 bases; nucleotides not matched to a gene: 4. CDR3 length: 14 amino acids. The V gene's germline CDR1 is SGDLS and CDR2 YYNGEE. The DNA for the CDR3 is TGTGCCAGCAGCGTAGGGGGACAGGGCATCGAGCAGTACTTC. Translating it yields CASSVGGQGIEQYF.

The V and J genes are TRBV7-9 and TRBJ2-6; 10 bases line up with TRBD1. The V gene end was trimmed by 3 bases and the J gene end by 0 bases; junction bases not matched to a gene: 8. Germline CDR1 SEHNR, CDR2 FQNEAQ (reference sequence). There are 19 residues in the CDR3. The CDR3 spells CASSFPRGTGVSGANVLTF. The CDR3, as DNA: TGTGCCAGCAGCTTTCCCCGTGGGACAGGGGTCTCTGGGGCCAACGTCCTGACTTTC.

The chain couples TRBV2 to TRBJ1-2; D is perhaps TRBD1 (5 bases). The CDR3 is made up of 14 amino acids. CDR1 SNHLY and CDR2 FYNNEI come from the germline V gene. V was cut by 7 bases and J by 3 bases, with 15 bases left in between. The CDR3 bases are TGTGCCAGCATAGATCGGGGGGTGGACTATGGCTACACCTTC. This codes for CASIDRGVDYGYTF.

The chain employs TRBV19 and TRBJ2-7, with D perhaps matching TRBD2 (6 bases). The CDR3 runs to 13 residues. Germline assignment: CDR1 LNHDA and CDR2 SQIVND (reference sequence). V was clipped by 3 bases and J by 4 bases, with 10 bases between them. The CDR3 DNA reads as TGTGCCAGTAGTATGGGACTTCTATACGAGCAGTACTTC. It yields the protein CASSMGLLYEQYF.

The chain links TRBV4-1 to TRBJ1-2; D gene uncertain. Germline-derived CDR1 and CDR2 are MGHRA and YSYEKL. Trimming took off 0 bases at V and 4 bases at J, with 9 bases between the two ends. CDR3 length equals 14 residues. In DNA, the CDR3 is TGCGCCAGCAGCCAAGATGAGTATACCTATGGCTACACCTTC. Translated: CASSQDEYTYGYTF.

The J gene is TRBJ1-3, the V gene TRBV5-1; D is perhaps TRBD1 (6 bases). Trimming took 4 bases from V and 0 from J, leaving 14 bases between them. The CDR3 runs to 16 residues. Germline CDR1 reads SGHRS; CDR2 reads YFSETQ. The CDR3 loop is CASSQDSQSSGNTIYF. In nucleotides, the CDR3 is TGCGCCAGCAGCCAGGACAGCCAATCCTCTGGAAACACCATATATTTT.

The chain uses TRBV28 and TRBJ2-3; a possible D gene is TRBD1 (6 bases). This CDR3 region has 14 residues. Germline V gene data show CDR1 as MDHEN and CDR2 as SYDVKM. With 2 bases removed from V and 3 bases from J, the gap between germline ends came to 9 bases. This chain's CDR3 is CASSLPTGTDTQYF. The DNA of the CDR3 is TGTGCCAGCAGTTTACCCACAGGGACAGATACGCAGTATTTT.

This chain connects TRBV28 to TRBJ2-7; no definite D call. V lost 6 bases to trimming and J lost 2 bases, with 11 bases between them. This CDR3 spans 13 amino acids. The germline V gene encodes CDR1 MDHEN and CDR2 SYDVKM. The chain's CDR3 is CASSVLGTYEQYF. The CDR3 nucleotides read TGTGCCAGCAGCGTCCTGGGGACCTACGAGCAGTACTTC.

The chain employs TRBV6-4 and TRBJ1-1; no reliable D call. CDR3 length equals 13 residues. Trimming took 4 bases from V and 0 from J, leaving 6 bases between them. Germline values: CDR1 MRHNA, CDR2 SNTAGT. CDR3 sequence: CASSVEVNTEAFF. CDR3 coding DNA: TGTGCCAGCAGTGTTGAGGTGAACACTGAAGCTTTCTTT.

The genes are TRBV7-2 and TRBJ2-3, with 9 bases identical to TRBD2. V dropped 4 bases and J dropped 1; count of bases not matched to a gene: 6. The germline CDR1 and CDR2 sequences are SGHTA and FQGNSA. The CDR3 contains 16 residues. CDR3 in amino acids: CASSSERGDGTDTQYF. In DNA form, the CDR3 reads TGTGCCAGCAGCTCGGAGCGGGGGGACGGCACAGATACGCAGTATTTT.

The J gene is TRBJ2-7, the V gene TRBV27, with D possibly TRBD1 on 6 matching bases. CDR1 and CDR2 from the germline V gene are MNHEY and SMNVEV (reference sequence). Trimming shortened V by 3 bases and J by 3 bases, and 9 bases separated the two germline ends. The CDR3 runs to 13 residues. CDR3 region: CASSFLQGYEQYF. Written as DNA, the CDR3 is TGTGCCAGCAGTTTTTTACAGGGCTACGAGCAGTACTTC.

The J gene is TRBJ2-7, the V gene TRBV9, with 8 bases fitting TRBD1. After removal of 0 bases from V and 2 bases from J, the junction contained 4 bases not matched to a gene. In germline, CDR1 is SGDLS, CDR2 YYNGEE. CDR3 length equals 15 residues. The CDR3 sequence is CASSVETGGTYEQYF. The CDR3 DNA reads TGTGCCAGCAGCGTAGAAACAGGGGGTACCTACGAGCAGTACTTC.

V gene TRBV28 combines with J gene TRBJ2-4; D gene ambiguous. In germline, CDR1 is MDHEN, CDR2 SYDVKM. The length of the CDR3 is 14 residues. V shed 6 bases and J shed 2 bases, with 11 bases lying between them. DNA of the CDR3: TGTGCCAGCAGCTCTATCGGGTCCAAAAACATTCAGTACTTC. Its protein product is CASSSIGSKNIQYF.

The chain recombines TRBV5-1 with TRBJ1-2; D is unresolved. With 0 bases removed from V and 2 bases from J, the gap between germline ends came to 8 bases. The CDR3 runs to 14 residues. Germline V gene lookup returns CDR1 SGHRS and CDR2 YFSETQ. CDR3 in amino acids: CASSLDRLNYGYTF. The CDR3 nucleotides are TGCGCCAGCAGCTTGGACCGCCTAAACTATGGCTACACCTTC.

This clone was seen only once. The chain couples TRBV4-1 to TRBJ2-2, with 10 bases aligning to TRBD2. The CDR3 spans 16 residues. The trim removed 2 bases at V and 3 bases at J, leaving 3 bases unmatched. Germline-derived CDR1 and CDR2 are MGHRA and YSYEKL. DNA for the CDR3: TGCGCCAGCAGCCAAATTACTAGCGGGGACACCGGGGAGCTGTTTTTT. It encodes CASSQITSGDTGELFF.

This sequence joins TRBV18 and TRBJ2-7; TRBD2 aligns across 11 bases. Germline assignment: CDR1 KGHSH and CDR2 LQKENI. The CDR3 has 15 amino acids. Trimming at V came to 6 bases and at J to 3 bases, leaving 7 bases not matched to a gene. The CDR3 sequence: CASSPTTSGVYEQYF. The DNA for the CDR3 is TGTGCCAGCTCTCCTACGACTAGCGGGGTCTACGAGCAGTACTTC.

This clone occurred a few times. This chain uses TRBV18 with TRBJ1-2; D possibly corresponds to TRBD1 (6 bases). V lost 4 bases and J 8 bases, leaving 11 bases between the germline ends. Germline CDR1 and CDR2: KGHSH and LQKENI. The CDR3 runs to 12 residues. The CDR3, as DNA: TGTGCCAGCTCACAGGACAGTACGGGCTACACCTTC. Translating it yields CASSQDSTGYTF.

This clone has a single count. V and J are TRBV2 and TRBJ1-2; 8 bases line up with TRBD1. Germline V lookup: CDR1 SNHLY, CDR2 FYNNEI. J was trimmed by 8 bases and V by 2 bases; bases with no gene match: 7. CDR3 length equals 14 residues. DNA for the CDR3: TGTGCCAGCAGTGAACGAGCAGGGGGCGGCGGCTACACCTTC. This encodes CASSERAGGGGYTF.

In this sample, this clone turned up once. Distinct nucleotide sequences in the sample also encode this CDR3. This CDR3 is CASSTGPDTQYF. The DNA of the CDR3 is TGTGCCAGCTCTACAGGGCCAGATACGCAGTATTTT. The chain joins TRBV28 to TRBJ2-3; D is possibly TRBD1 (6 bases). This CDR3 is built from 12 residues. Trimming cost V 8 bases and J 4 bases, with 10 bases left between them. Per the germline V gene, CDR1 is MDHEN and CDR2 is SYDVKM.

The chain combines TRBV5-5 with TRBJ1-5; D uncertain. Germline CDR1 SGHKS, CDR2 YYEKEE (reference sequence). The CDR3 runs to 13 residues. Trimming took off 0 bases at V and 3 bases at J, with 4 bases between the two ends. CDR3 DNA sequence: TGTGCCAGCAGCTTGGACCTCAATCAGCCCCAGCATTTT. It is translated as CASSLDLNQPQHF. Filled out from reference TRBV5-5 and TRBJ1-5, the complete variable domain reads DAGVTQSPTHLIKTRGQQVTLRCSPISGHKSVSWYQQVLGQGPQFIFQYYEKEERGRGNFPDRFSARQFPNYSSELNVNALLLGDSALYLCASSLDLNQPQHFGDGTRLSIL.

The chain employs TRBV7-2 and TRBJ1-2; D unresolved. V was trimmed by 4 bases and J by 4 bases, leaving 34 bases between them. CDR3 length equals 21 residues. Germline V gene data show CDR1 as SGHTA and CDR2 as FQGNSA. The CDR3 DNA is TGTGCCAGCAGCTCAGCCATAAAAGGCCCACCCCAACAACGAAGAACCTATGGCTACACCTTC. Its translation: CASSSAIKGPPQQRRTYGYTF. The full variable domain, completed using reference TRBV7-2 and TRBJ1-2, is GAGVSQSPSNKVTEKGKDVELRCDPISGHTALYWYRQSLGQGLEFLIYFQGNSAPDKSGLPSDRFSAERTGGSVSTLTIQRTQQEDSAVYLCASSSAIKGPPQQRRTYGYTFGSGTRLTVV.

The chain joins TRBV4-3 to TRBJ2-7; 9 positions agree with TRBD2. The CDR3 has 15 residues. V was clipped by 0 bases and J by 6 bases; unmatched bases: 6. Germline V gene sequence: CDR1 LGHNA, CDR2 YSLEER. The CDR3 loop is CASSQDVTSGIEQYF. CDR3 DNA sequence: TGCGCCAGCAGCCAAGATGTGACTAGCGGAATCGAGCAGTACTTC.

The chain is built from TRBV6-5 and TRBJ1-2; the match to TRBD1 covers 8 bases. The CDR3 extends over 16 amino acids. V trimming: 2 bases; J trimming: 2 bases; junction bases outside the gene matches: 7. From germline, CDR1 is MNHEY and CDR2 SVGAGI. The CDR3 loop is CASSYLGTGPNYGYTF. CDR3 nucleotide sequence: TGTGCCAGCAGTTACCTCGGGACAGGACCAAACTATGGCTACACCTTC.

The chain uses TRBV7-9 and TRBJ2-4; 8 nucleotides agree with TRBD2. V was pared by 2 bases and J by 4 bases, with 13 bases of the junction left unmatched. The germline V gene has CDR1 SEHNR and CDR2 FQNEAQ (reference sequence). CDR3 length: 18 amino acids. The CDR3 coding sequence is TGTGCCAGCAGCTTATATCCAGCGGGAGCGTTGGGGAAAAACATTCAGTACTTC. This sequence encodes CASSLYPAGALGKNIQYF. Variable domain in full (rest from reference TRBV7-9 and TRBJ2-4): DTGVSQNPRHKITKRGQNVTFRCDPISEHNRLYWYRQTLGQGPEFLTYFQNEAQLEKSRLLSDRFSAERPKGSFSTLEIQRTEQGDSAMYLCASSLYPAGALGKNIQYFGAGTRLSVL.

The genes are TRBV28 and TRBJ2-2; TRBD1 is a possible D gene (6 bases). Trimming removed 7 bases from V and 0 bases from J, with 15 bases in between. Per germline, CDR1 MDHEN and CDR2 SYDVKM. The CDR3 consists of 16 residues. The CDR3 coding sequence is TGTGCCAGCAACCCCCGGACAGCCTCGAACACCGGGGAGCTGTTTTTT. This gives the protein CASNPRTASNTGELFF. Full variable domain (remainder filled in from reference TRBV28 and TRBJ2-2): DVKVTQSSRYLVKRTGEKVFLECVQDMDHENMFWYRQDPGLGLRLIYFSYDVKMKEKGDIPEGYSVSREKKERFSLILESASTNQTSMYLCASNPRTASNTGELFFGEGSRLTVL.

The genes are TRBV27 and TRBJ2-3; 7 positions agree with TRBD2. V lost 7 bases to trimming and J lost 0 bases; unmatched junction nucleotides: 7. The CDR3 length is 15 residues. The V gene's germline CDR1 is MNHEY and CDR2 SMNVEV (reference sequence). CDR3 nucleotide sequence: TGTGCCAGCACCGCTCTAGCGGCTAGCACAGATACGCAGTATTTT. Its translation is CASTALAASTDTQYF.

This rearrangement joins TRBV29-1 to TRBJ2-3, with a weak D call TRBD1 (6 bases). V was pared by 4 bases and J by 5 bases, with 10 bases between. This CDR3 is built from 12 residues. CDR1 and CDR2 from the germline V gene are SQVTM and ANQGSEA. Here the CDR3 DNA reads TGCAGCGTTGTGGGCAGGGGAGATACGCAGTATTTT. Translated, it gives CSVVGRGDTQYF.

The CDR3 DNA sequence: TGTGCCAGCAGTTACGAGGCCGACAGCTCCTACGAGCAGTACTTC. As protein: CASSYEADSSYEQYF. The J gene is TRBJ2-7, the V gene TRBV6-5; possible D gene TRBD1, 5 bases. CDR1 and CDR2 from the germline V gene are MNHEY and SVGAGI. Trimming took off 2 bases at V and 0 bases at J, with 11 bases between the two ends. This CDR3 is 15 amino acids long.

The CDR3 here is CASSNRGRGTEAFF. In nucleotides, the CDR3 is TGTGCCAGTAGTAACAGGGGAAGAGGGACTGAAGCTTTCTTT. This chain links TRBV19 with TRBJ1-1; 7 bases fit TRBD1. Germline CDR1 is LNHDA and CDR2 is SQIVND (reference sequence). The CDR3 is 14 amino acids. V lost 4 bases to trimming and J lost 5 bases; unmatched junction nucleotides: 7.